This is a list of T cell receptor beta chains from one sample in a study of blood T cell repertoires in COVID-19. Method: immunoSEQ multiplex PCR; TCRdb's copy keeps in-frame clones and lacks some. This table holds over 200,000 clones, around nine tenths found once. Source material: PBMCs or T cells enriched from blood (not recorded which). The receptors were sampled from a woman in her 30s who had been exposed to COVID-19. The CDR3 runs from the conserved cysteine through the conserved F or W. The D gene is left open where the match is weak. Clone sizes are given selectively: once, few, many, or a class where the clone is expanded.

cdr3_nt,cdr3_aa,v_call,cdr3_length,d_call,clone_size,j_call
TGTGCCAGCAGTGCTAACAGCAATTCACCCCTCCACTTT,CASSANSNSPLHF,TRBV12-3/TRBV12-4,13,-,-,TRBJ1-6
TGTGCCAGCTCACTTGGGACAGACGCCTACTCCTACAATGAGCAGTTCTTC,CASSLGTDAYSYNEQFF,TRBV18,17,TRBD1,-,TRBJ2-1
TGTGCCAGCAGCTCTCAAGCGGGGGATTCACCCCTCCACTTT,CASSSQAGDSPLHF,TRBV9,14,-,-,TRBJ1-6
TGTGCCAGCACCCGGACAGGGGCCGAGCAGTACTTC,CASTRTGAEQYF,TRBV6-5,12,TRBD1,-,TRBJ2-7
TGTGCCAGCAGCCCCGGACAGCAGTATAGCAATCAGCCCCAGCATTTT,CASSPGQQYSNQPQHF,TRBV7-2,16,-,-,TRBJ1-5
TGTGCCAGCAGCTCACGAGACAGGGGGCGGTTTGACGAGCAGTACTTC,CASSSRDRGRFDEQYF,TRBV7-9,16,TRBD1,-,TRBJ2-7
TGTGCCAGCAGCTTAGAGGGCAGGGGATGGGCTGAAGCTTTCTTT,CASSLEGRGWAEAFF,TRBV7-8,15,-,-,TRBJ1-1
TGCGCCAGCAGCCACCGACCCGGGACAGGGGATACCTACGAGCAGTACTTC,CASSHRPGTGDTYEQYF,TRBV4-1,17,TRBD1,-,TRBJ2-7
TGTGCCAGCAGCCTCGGACAGGGTTTGGGGAACACTGAAGCTTTCTTT,CASSLGQGLGNTEAFF,TRBV7-9,16,TRBD1,-,TRBJ1-1
TGCGCCAGCAGCTCACAGGGGGTAAACACTGAAGCTTTCTTT,CASSSQGVNTEAFF,TRBV5-1,14,TRBD1,-,TRBJ1-1
TGTGCCAGCAGCTTGATGAGCGCGGGCTACAATGAGCAGTTCTTC,CASSLMSAGYNEQFF,TRBV7-3,15,-,-,TRBJ2-1
TGTGCCAGCAGCCTATTAGCGGGAGGACCCGGCGAGCAGTACTTC,CASSLLAGGPGEQYF,TRBV7-3,15,TRBD2,-,TRBJ2-7
TGTGCCAGCAGTTACAAGGTGGGAGCGGGCGACGAGCAGTACTTC,CASSYKVGAGDEQYF,TRBV6-6,15,-,-,TRBJ2-7
TGTGCCAGCAGTTACTCGTTCACTAACTCCTACGAGCAGTACTTC,CASSYSFTNSYEQYF,TRBV6-5,15,-,-,TRBJ2-7
TGCAGTGCTAGTACAGGGGGCATGAACACTGAAGCTTTCTTT,CSASTGGMNTEAFF,TRBV20-1,14,TRBD1,-,TRBJ1-1
TGCGCCAGCAGTGAGTTCCGGAACACTGAAGCTTTCTTT,CASSEFRNTEAFF,TRBV10-2,13,-,-,TRBJ1-1
TGTGCCACCTCTCCGAGACAGGGACCCTATGGCTACACCTTC,CATSPRQGPYGYTF,TRBV14,14,TRBD1,-,TRBJ1-2
TGTGCCAGCAGCGGCAGGGTTAGTGATAATTCACCCCTCCACTTT,CASSGRVSDNSPLHF,TRBV5-5,15,-,-,TRBJ1-6
TGCAGCGTTGAAGATCAGGGCTACGAGCAGTACTTC,CSVEDQGYEQYF,TRBV29-1,12,-,-,TRBJ2-7
TGTGCCAGCAGCCAAATTGGGCCGCTCTATGGCTACACCTTC,CASSQIGPLYGYTF,TRBV3-1/TRBV3-2,14,-,once,TRBJ1-2
TGTGCCAGCAGCCAAGACAGTAATGGCTACACCTTC,CASSQDSNGYTF,TRBV14,12,-,-,TRBJ1-2
TGTGCCAGTAGCAGGCTGGGCAATCAGCCCCAGCATTTT,CASSRLGNQPQHF,TRBV19,13,-,-,TRBJ1-5
TGTGCCAGCAGCAAAGGAGAGGACATAATGAGCCATCAGCCCCAGCATTTT,CASSKGEDIMSHQPQHF,TRBV21-1,17,-,-,TRBJ1-5
TGTGCCAGTAGTATAGATTCGGGACTATCACCAGGCACAGATACGCAGTATTTT,CASSIDSGLSPGTDTQYF,TRBV19,18,TRBD2,-,TRBJ2-3
TGTGCCAGCAGACTTGGGCGGGAGGGCCAAATCAACTACAATGAGCAGTTCTTC,CASRLGREGQINYNEQFF,TRBV27,18,TRBD2,-,TRBJ2-1
TGTGCCAGCTCAATAACCAGGGGAGAGAACACTGAAGCTTTCTTT,CASSITRGENTEAFF,TRBV18,15,-,-,TRBJ1-1
TGTGCCAGCAGCCAGGGGCAGTTGGCCCTATATGGCTACACCTTC,CASSQGQLALYGYTF,TRBV6-5,15,-,-,TRBJ1-2
TGTGCCAGCAGCTACCTCCAGATCGGGACAGGGCGTAACACCATATATTTT,CASSYLQIGTGRNTIYF,TRBV5-4,17,TRBD1,-,TRBJ1-3
TGCGCCAGCAGCCAATACGCCCAAGGAGATTATAGCGACACAGATACGCAGTATTTT,CASSQYAQGDYSDTDTQYF,TRBV4-1,19,-,-,TRBJ2-3
TGTGCCAGCAGACCAGGGGGAGGTTCACCCCTCCACTTT,CASRPGGGSPLHF,TRBV25-1,13,TRBD1,-,TRBJ1-6
TGCGCCAGCAGCTTAGGGACAGTGGTGGCCGGGGAGCTGTTTTTT,CASSLGTVVAGELFF,TRBV5-1,15,TRBD1,-,TRBJ2-2
TGTGCCAGCAGCTTAGGACTAGCGGGAGGTCCCACCTACCAGTATTTT,CASSLGLAGGPTYQYF,TRBV11-2,16,TRBD2,-,TRBJ2-3
TGTGCCACCAGTGATCTAGCGGGAAGCACAGATACGCAGTATTTT,CATSDLAGSTDTQYF,TRBV24-1,15,TRBD2,-,TRBJ2-3
TGTGCCAGCAATTCGGACAGGGGGGCCGAGCAGTACTTC,CASNSDRGAEQYF,TRBV2,13,TRBD1,-,TRBJ2-7
TGTGCCACCAGCAGGACGACTAGCGGGAGGTTTGGGCGCTACAATGAGCAGTTCTTC,CATSRTTSGRFGRYNEQFF,TRBV15,19,TRBD2,-,TRBJ2-1
TGTGCCAGCAGTGTAATACAGGCGCCAGAGACCCAGTACTTC,CASSVIQAPETQYF,TRBV2,14,-,-,TRBJ2-5
TGTGCCAGTAGTATAGGGGACTCTCGCTACAATGAGCAGTTCTTC,CASSIGDSRYNEQFF,TRBV19,15,-,-,TRBJ2-1
TGTGCCAGCAGTTTATCGACAGGACAGAATGAAAAACTGTTTTTT,CASSLSTGQNEKLFF,TRBV27,15,-,-,TRBJ1-4
TGTGCCAGCAGTTTATACGGACTAGCGCGCACAGATACGCAGTATTTT,CASSLYGLARTDTQYF,TRBV28,16,TRBD2,-,TRBJ2-3
TGTGCCAGCAGCCAAGATTGGGGGGGCAATGAGCAGTTCTTC,CASSQDWGGNEQFF,TRBV3-1/TRBV3-2,14,TRBD2,-,TRBJ2-1
TGTGCCAGCAGCCTAGAGGGACAGAGATTCACAGATACGCAGTATTTT,CASSLEGQRFTDTQYF,TRBV14,16,TRBD1,-,TRBJ2-3
TGCAGCGTTAAGGACAGGGGGCGTGGGAGGACTGAAGCTTTCTTT,CSVKDRGRGRTEAFF,TRBV29-1,15,TRBD1,-,TRBJ1-1
TGCAGCGCCTACCCGCCCGTTACTAGCGGGAGGTCGGGTGAGCAGTTCTTC,CSAYPPVTSGRSGEQFF,TRBV29-1,17,TRBD2,once,TRBJ2-1
TGTGCCAGCAGCTTGCCCCCTCTCAAAGCGGGAGGTCAGATAAATGAGCAGTTCTTC,CASSLPPLKAGGQINEQFF,TRBV5-4,19,TRBD2,-,TRBJ2-1
TGCAGCGTTGCAATCTTACCGGGACTAGCGGGAGTCGAGCAGTACTTC,CSVAILPGLAGVEQYF,TRBV29-1,16,TRBD2,-,TRBJ2-7
TGCAGCGTTGAAGATAGGGCGACAGGGGGCGAGTACGAGCAGTACTTC,CSVEDRATGGEYEQYF,TRBV29-1,16,TRBD1,-,TRBJ2-7
TGTGCCAGCAGCCAAGCGAGCGGGAGGGGGCAGTTCTTC,CASSQASGRGQFF,TRBV3-1/TRBV3-2,13,TRBD2,once,TRBJ2-1
TGTGCCAGCAGTGAATTGGGGCGGGAGGGATCCTACGAGCAGTACTTC,CASSELGREGSYEQYF,TRBV25-1,16,TRBD2,-,TRBJ2-7